The present T cell receptor (beta chain) was sequenced within a study of T cells in women clearing cervical HPV infection. Some clones are missing from TCRdb's copy, which holds only in-frame ones; the method was immunoSEQ multiplex PCR. The sample data list around 23,000 clones. To note about this clone: The CDR3 goes on 3 residues after the read ends, and that part is filled in from the germline J gene.

The germline V and J ends were trimmed by 7 bases and 8 bases, with 18 bases remaining between them. The CDR3 consists of 14 residues. Germline lookup yields CDR1 SGHVT and CDR2 SQSDAQ. The chain recombines TRBV7-4 with TRBJ1-3; tentatively, D is TRBD1 (6 bases). The source of this sequence is a woman aged 18 to 75 with a cervical HPV16 infection that either progressed to CIN3+ or cleared (not recorded which). Sequences were obtained from blood buffy coat. The CDR3 protein is CASTSVDRLDTIYF. The covered CDR3 bases are TGTGCCAGCACCTCCGTCGACAGGCTCGACACC.